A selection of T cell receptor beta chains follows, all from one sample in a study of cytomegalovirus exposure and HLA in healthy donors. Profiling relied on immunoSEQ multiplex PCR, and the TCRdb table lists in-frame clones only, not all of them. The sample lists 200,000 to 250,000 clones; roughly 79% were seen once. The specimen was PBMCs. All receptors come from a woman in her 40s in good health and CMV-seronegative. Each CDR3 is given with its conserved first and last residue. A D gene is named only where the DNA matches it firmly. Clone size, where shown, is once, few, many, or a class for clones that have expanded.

TGTGCCAGCAGTCCATGGACAGGGTCGAACACTGAAGCTTTCTTT CASSPWTGSNTEAFF TRBJ1-1 NA TRBV27 TRBD1
TGTGCCAGCAGCACCATAAGGGGGTTTACGCAGTATTTT CASSTIRGFTQYF TRBJ2-3 NA TRBV21-1 NA
TGTGCCAGCAGCGTAGTGGTAGGGGCCACTGAAGCTTTCTTT CASSVVVGATEAFF TRBJ1-1 NA TRBV9 NA
TGTGCCAGCTCACTCGGGACAGAGGGTGGTGGCTACACCTTC CASSLGTEGGGYTF TRBJ1-2 NA TRBV18 TRBD1
TGCGCCAGCAGCCAAGACAGGGGACCCACCGGGGAGCTGTTTTTT CASSQDRGPTGELFF TRBJ2-2 few TRBV4-3 NA
TGCGCCAGCAGCCAGTCCAGGGCAGTCAGGGTGGGCGAGCAGTACTTC CASSQSRAVRVGEQYF TRBJ2-7 NA TRBV4-3 NA
TGTGCCAGCTCACCGGGAGACACTGAAGCTTTCTTT CASSPGDTEAFF TRBJ1-1 NA TRBV7-6 NA
TGTGCCAGTAGGGCCTCGAGGGCCAATCAGCCCCAGCATTTT CASRASRANQPQHF TRBJ1-5 once TRBV19 NA
TGTGCCTGGAGTGTACTGGGAGGGTATGGCTACACCTTC CAWSVLGGYGYTF TRBJ1-2 NA TRBV30 NA
TGTGCCTGGTCCCGGGGGGGGTACAGGTACGAGCAGTACTTC CAWSRGGYRYEQYF TRBJ2-7 NA TRBV30 TRBD2
TGTGCCAGCAGCTTGGGACAGGGAATGTTGCCCCAGCATTTT CASSLGQGMLPQHF TRBJ1-5 once TRBV7-8 TRBD1
TGTGCCAGCAGCACTGGACAGGGACCCTATGGCTACACCTTC CASSTGQGPYGYTF TRBJ1-2 NA TRBV7-2 TRBD1
TGTGCCACCAGCAGAGTGGACACGAACTACGAGCAGTACTTC CATSRVDTNYEQYF TRBJ2-7 NA TRBV15 NA
TGTGCCATCAGTGAAAGCCGGACAGGGGAGACTGAAGCTTTCTTT CAISESRTGETEAFF TRBJ1-1 once TRBV10-3 TRBD1
TGTGCCAGCAGACCCGAGACGACAGTGGCTGGCGGCTACACCTTC CASRPETTVAGGYTF TRBJ1-2 NA TRBV13 NA
TGTGCCAGCAGTTCCCCGAGACAGTTTGCCCTCCACTTT CASSSPRQFALHF TRBJ1-6 NA TRBV6-5 NA
TGTGCCAGTAGTATTGGACAGGGGGCTTATGATGAGCAGTTCTTC CASSIGQGAYDEQFF TRBJ2-1 NA TRBV19 TRBD1
TGTGCCAGTACTCCTATATCGACTAGCGGGGGGGCCCCGACAGATACGCAGTATTTT CASTPISTSGGAPTDTQYF TRBJ2-3 NA TRBV19 TRBD2
TGTGCCAGTAGTATTATTGGTCGGGGGGAAGGCTATGGCTACACCTTC CASSIIGRGEGYGYTF TRBJ1-2 once TRBV19 NA
TGTGCCAGCAGCTTGGGACTAGCGGGGGCCGAGCAGTACTTC CASSLGLAGAEQYF TRBJ2-7 NA TRBV7-2 TRBD2
TGCGCCAGCAGCCACCCCAGGGTTACTGAAGCTTTCTTT CASSHPRVTEAFF TRBJ1-1 NA TRBV4-1 NA
TGTGCCAGCAGCGACGGACAGAGCTATGGCTACACCTTC CASSDGQSYGYTF TRBJ1-2 NA TRBV27 NA
TGTGCCAGCAGCGTAGTAAGCGGGGCAGAAGCTTTCTTT CASSVVSGAEAFF TRBJ1-1 NA TRBV9 NA
TGTGCCAGCAGCCTCCTATGGGACAGCGCCGATAAAAATTCACCCCTCCACTTT CASSLLWDSADKNSPLHF TRBJ1-6 NA TRBV9 TRBD1
TGCGCCAGCAGCTTGGGTGGGGGGGGAGTAATGGACACTGAAGCTTTCTTT CASSLGGGGVMDTEAFF TRBJ1-1 NA TRBV5-1 NA
TGTGCCAGCAGCGCCGGACAGGGACTCTCTGGAAACACCATATATTTT CASSAGQGLSGNTIYF TRBJ1-3 many TRBV9 TRBD1
TGTGCCAGCTACCCGCAGGGTCCAACTAACTATGGCTACACCTTC CASYPQGPTNYGYTF TRBJ1-2 once TRBV27 NA
TGTGCCAGCAGTGAAGTACAGTACCTCTATGGCTACACCTTC CASSEVQYLYGYTF TRBJ1-2 NA TRBV2 NA
TGTGCCAGCAACCCCATAGGTCTAGCGGGACTCCAAGAGACCCAGTACTTC CASNPIGLAGLQETQYF TRBJ2-5 NA TRBV7-9 TRBD2